The entry below gives a single T cell receptor beta chain sequence along with its context. The data derive from a study of blood T cell repertoires in COVID-19. Study-level background: The United States, Italy and Spain supplied acute and convalescent COVID-19 samples. Sources were T cells, B-cell-depleted T cells, or PBMCs; the material itself was cDNA or gDNA.

This CDR3 region has 16 residues. Germline V gene data show CDR1 as SEHNR and CDR2 as FQNEAQ (reference sequence). With 7 bases clipped from V and 5 bases from J, the junction kept 8 bases outside the gene matches. The authors' processing: The authors estimated nucleated cell counts from reference gene primer amplification. The method was immunoSEQ multiplex PCR; TCRdb's version includes in-frame clones alone and lacks a portion of them. V, J and clone size reflect that table, while D and trimming were determined from the DNA. The sample shows approximately 180,000 clones, nearly 90% of them seen only once.

This chain uses TRBV7-9 with TRBJ1-6; TRBD1 matches 10 bases. What was sequenced was peripheral blood. The TCR was taken from a man aged 55 to 69 with active or convalescent COVID-19. CDR3 protein: CASTPRTGGDNSPLHF. In DNA form, the CDR3 reads TGTGCCAGCACCCCACGGACAGGGGGTGATAATTCACCCCTCCACTTT.